This TCR beta chain originates from a study of shared clonotypes between healthy human individuals. Method: immunoSEQ multiplex PCR; TCRdb's copy keeps in-frame clones and lacks some. The sample records under 750,000 clones, 55% to 80% being singletons. The V end was cut by 0 bases, the J end by 4 bases, with 8 bases between. The CDR3 totals 14 residues. Germline CDR1 and CDR2: SGHRS and YFSETQ. Concerning this clone itself: Other DNA sequences within the sample encode an identical CDR3.

Sample: memory CD4+ T cells sorted from blood. The subset denotes: CD45RA-negative fraction. This sequence was found in a woman younger than 45 in good health. The chain recombines TRBV5-1 with TRBJ2-1; D is unresolved. For the CDR3, the DNA is TGCGCCAGCAGCTTGGGTGACGGGTACAATGAGCAGTTCTTC. Translation gives CASSLGDGYNEQFF.